A selection of T cell receptor beta chains follows, all from one sample in a study of cytotoxic CD8 clonotypes in ibrutinib-treated CLL. The assay was immunoSEQ multiplex PCR, and TCRdb's table has in-frame clones only and misses some. The data hold some 140,000 clones, with 75% to 95% observed a single time. The specimen was PBMCs, collected after 12 months of ibrutinib treatment. The receptors come from a human donor with chronic lymphocytic leukemia. CDR3s include the opening cysteine and the closing phenylalanine or tryptophan. D genes are given only for firm matches. Clone size is shown for a subset of rows, as once, few, many or a class of expanded clone.

D gene	V gene	CDR3 length	clone size	J gene	CDR3 DNA	CDR3 protein
TRBD2	TRBV9	15	-	TRBJ2-1	TGTGCCAGCAGCGATGTGGGAGGGGATTACAATGAGCAGTTCTTC	CASSDVGGDYNEQFF
-	TRBV5-1	13	-	TRBJ1-1	TGCGCCAGCAGCCGAGGGGCTAACACTGAAGCTTTCTTT	CASSRGANTEAFF
-	TRBV19	15	once	TRBJ2-4	TGTGCCAGTAGTATAGACTGGACGGGAAAAAACATTCAGTACTTC	CASSIDWTGKNIQYF
-	TRBV19	13	once	TRBJ2-2	TGTGCCAGTAGTATAGGACCGACCGGGGAGCTGTTTTTT	CASSIGPTGELFF
-	TRBV7-3	15	-	TRBJ2-5	TGTGCCAGCAGCTTAGGAGTGGGGGTCGAGGAGACCCAGTACTTC	CASSLGVGVEETQYF
-	TRBV7-6	15	-	TRBJ2-7	TGTGCCAGCAGCGAAAACAGGGCGGGGACCTACGAGCAGTACTTC	CASSENRAGTYEQYF
-	TRBV15	13	-	TRBJ2-3	TGTGCCACCAGCCGCCCCAGCCTAGGTACGCAGTATTTT	CATSRPSLGTQYF
-	TRBV5-4	13	-	TRBJ2-7	TGTGCCAGCAGCTCGGGGCAGGACTACGAGCAGTACTTC	CASSSGQDYEQYF
-	TRBV6-5	11	-	TRBJ2-5	TGTGCCACGATAGCCCAAGAGACCCAGTACTTC	CATIAQETQYF
TRBD1	TRBV6-1	15	few	TRBJ1-2	TGTGCCAGCAGTGCTAAGGGGACAGGGTTCTATGGCTACACCTTC	CASSAKGTGFYGYTF
TRBD1	TRBV23-1	15	-	TRBJ1-5	TGCGCCAGCAGTCAATCAAGGACAGGGGTTCAGCCCCAGCATTTT	CASSQSRTGVQPQHF
-	TRBV18	13	-	TRBJ2-7	TGTGCCAGCTCACCGCCGTGGGGAAACGAGCAGTACTTC	CASSPPWGNEQYF
TRBD2	TRBV19	15	-	TRBJ2-3	TGTGCCACTGGGACTAGCGGGAGCACACTAGATACGCAGTATTTT	CATGTSGSTLDTQYF
TRBD2	TRBV6-1	17	once	TRBJ2-1	TGTGCCAGCAGTGCCCTCCCCCCAAGCGGGAGTTACCATGAGCAGTTCTTC	CASSALPPSGSYHEQFF
TRBD1	TRBV29-1	13	few	TRBJ2-4	TGCAGCGTCCCCGGGACAGTGCAAAACATTCAGTACTTC	CSVPGTVQNIQYF
-	TRBV28	14	-	TRBJ1-5	TGTGCCAGCGAGAAACCCACGGGTAATCGGCCCCAGCATTTT	CASEKPTGNRPQHF
TRBD2	TRBV11-3	15	-	TRBJ2-1	TGTGCCAGCAGCTTGGGACTAGCTCCCTACAATGAGCAGTTCTTC	CASSLGLAPYNEQFF
-	TRBV30	14	once	TRBJ2-6	TGTGCCTGGAGTCGGGGGCTTGGGGCCAACGTCCTGACTTTC	CAWSRGLGANVLTF
TRBD1	TRBV11-2	13	-	TRBJ2-7	TGTGCCAGCAGCCCACTTCGGACAGGCGAGCAGTACTTC	CASSPLRTGEQYF
TRBD1	TRBV11-1	14	-	TRBJ2-2	TGTGCCAGCAGCCGGGACAGGGGGGCCGGGGAGCTGTTTTTT	CASSRDRGAGELFF
-	TRBV4-1	14	-	TRBJ1-4	TGCGCCAGCAGCCAAGAGAGGGCTGGTGAAAAACTGTTTTTT	CASSQERAGEKLFF
TRBD1	TRBV5-4	14	-	TRBJ2-3	TGTGCCAGCAGCTCACAGGGGACCACAGATACGCAGTATTTT	CASSSQGTTDTQYF
-	TRBV7-2	14	-	TRBJ1-5	TGTGCCAGCAGCTTAGTTCGGGAGAACCAGCCCCAGCATTTT	CASSLVRENQPQHF
-	TRBV5-8	12	-	TRBJ1-1	TGTGCCAGCAGCTCAAGTAACACTGAAGCTTTCTTT	CASSSSNTEAFF
-	TRBV28	15	-	TRBJ2-2	TGTGCCAGCAAACTAAGACAGGCGAACACCGGGGAGCTGTTTTTT	CASKLRQANTGELFF
TRBD1	TRBV19	14	-	TRBJ1-5	TGTGCCAGCGACGGGACAGGGGGCAATCAGCCCCAGCATTTT	CASDGTGGNQPQHF
-	TRBV28	14	-	TRBJ1-5	TGTGCCAGCAGTTCTCCGGGTCTCAATCAGCCCCAGCATTTT	CASSSPGLNQPQHF
-	TRBV6-1	13	-	TRBJ2-1	TGTGCCAGCATCTTGGACAGCTACAATGAGCAGTTCTTC	CASILDSYNEQFF
-	TRBV7-8	15	-	TRBJ2-2	TGTGCCAGCAGCGACAGACTGGAGAACACCGGGGAGCTGTTTTTT	CASSDRLENTGELFF
-	TRBV6-5	14	-	TRBJ2-7	TGTGCCAGCAGCCCATACAGAGCATCCTACGAGCAGTACTTC	CASSPYRASYEQYF
-	TRBV6-1	12	-	TRBJ1-5	TGTGCCAGCAGTGAAGATTTTCAGCCCCAGCATTTT	CASSEDFQPQHF
-	TRBV2	16	few	TRBJ2-7	TGTGCCAGCAGGATCACAGGGAAGGTAGGCTCCTACGAGCAGTACTTC	CASRITGKVGSYEQYF
-	TRBV28	12	-	TRBJ2-7	TGTGCCAGCAGTTGGAGGGGACGGGAGCAGTACTTC	CASSWRGREQYF
TRBD1	TRBV18	15	few	TRBJ2-7	TGTGCCAGCTCACTCACCGGGACAGCCGGTGACGAGCAGTACTTC	CASSLTGTAGDEQYF
-	TRBV19	12	-	TRBJ2-5	TGTGCCAGTAGTGGGAGGAAAGAGACCCAGTACTTC	CASSGRKETQYF
-	TRBV4-2	17	-	TRBJ1-1	TGTGCCAGCAGCCAAGATCTGGTAGGCAGAATGAACACTGAAGCTTTCTTT	CASSQDLVGRMNTEAFF
TRBD2	TRBV5-4	16	-	TRBJ2-5	TGTGCCAGCAGCTTGTGGCCGCGGGAGACTCTAGAGACCCAGTACTTC	CASSLWPRETLETQYF
-	TRBV10-3	15	-	TRBJ2-5	TGTGCCATCAGCCCTCTTCGAGGGGCCCAAGAGACCCAGTACTTC	CAISPLRGAQETQYF
TRBD2	TRBV27	15	-	TRBJ2-7	TGTGCCAGCAGTTACCGAGGGACTAGTCCCTACGAGCAGTACTTC	CASSYRGTSPYEQYF